This is a list of T cell receptor beta chains from one sample in a study of shared clonotypes between healthy human individuals. The data were produced by immunoSEQ multiplex PCR, yet TCRdb's version contains in-frame clones alone and is incomplete. The profile covers 1.5 million to 2.5 million clones, with about 95% appearing a single time and 0.9% to 1.5% taken by the ten largest. Material: naive CD8+ T cells sorted from blood. All receptors come from a man younger than 35 in good health. Both conserved end residues are trimmed from each CDR3. The D gene is left open where the match is weak.

CDR3 protein,D gene,V gene
ASSPPRADEQF,NA,TRBV9
ASSSGGATDTQY,TRBD2,TRBV10-2
ASSLTAGELF,NA,TRBV11-2
ASSSQGYSNQPQH,TRBD1,TRBV6-5
ASSYKQYYNEQF,NA,TRBV6-5
ASSTTGAYQPQH,TRBD1,TRBV28
ASSGGTDTQY,NA,TRBV6-5
ASSPNGNTEAF,NA,TRBV13
ASSQEYGEQY,NA,TRBV4-1
ASIVAGGWPEQF,TRBD2,TRBV7-9
ASSGEGYEQY,NA,TRBV9
ASSLENYGYT,NA,TRBV7-8
ASSLAGAPNTGELF,NA,TRBV7-8
ASRGGSSGNTIY,NA,TRBV9
ASSVRGPETQY,NA,TRBV27
ASSYSIVDYGYT,NA,TRBV6-6
ASSLGVLAGFQF,TRBD2,TRBV11-2
ASSFSRGWTEAF,NA,TRBV6-5
ASSLATATSGYNEQF,TRBD2,TRBV7-2
ASSLSTSSTDTQY,NA,TRBV5-1
ATSRDDMGSEQDEKLF,NA,TRBV15
ASSLFGYEQY,NA,TRBV28
ASSTTPSGDHNEQF,TRBD2,TRBV13
ASSAQGANGYT,TRBD1,TRBV9
ASSTIQGGMTGELF,TRBD1,TRBV9
ASSNSGGASYEQY,TRBD2,TRBV4-1
ASSEANAGGGYGYT,TRBD1,TRBV6-1